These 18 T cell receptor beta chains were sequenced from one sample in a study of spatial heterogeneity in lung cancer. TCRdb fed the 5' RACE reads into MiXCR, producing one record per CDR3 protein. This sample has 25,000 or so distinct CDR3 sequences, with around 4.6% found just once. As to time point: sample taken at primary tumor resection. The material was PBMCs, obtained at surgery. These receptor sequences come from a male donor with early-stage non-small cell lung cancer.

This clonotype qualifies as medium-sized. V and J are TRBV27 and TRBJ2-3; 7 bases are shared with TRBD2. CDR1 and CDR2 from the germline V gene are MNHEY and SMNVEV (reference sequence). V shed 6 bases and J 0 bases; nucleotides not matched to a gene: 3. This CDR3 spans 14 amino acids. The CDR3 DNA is TGTGCCAGCAGGAATAGCGGGAGCACAGATACGCAGTATTTT. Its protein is CASRNSGSTDTQYF.

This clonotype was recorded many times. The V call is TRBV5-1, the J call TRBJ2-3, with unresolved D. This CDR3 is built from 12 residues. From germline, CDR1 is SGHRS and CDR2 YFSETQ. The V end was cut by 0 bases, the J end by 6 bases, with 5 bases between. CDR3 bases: TGCGCCAGCAGCTTGGGGTCCGATACGCAGTATTTT. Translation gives CASSLGSDTQYF.

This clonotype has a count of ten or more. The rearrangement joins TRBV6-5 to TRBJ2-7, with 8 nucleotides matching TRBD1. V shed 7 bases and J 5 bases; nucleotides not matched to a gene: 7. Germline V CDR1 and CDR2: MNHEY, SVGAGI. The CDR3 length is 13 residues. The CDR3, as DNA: TGTGCCAGCATCCCCGGGACAGGCCACGAGCAGTACTTC. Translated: CASIPGTGHEQYF.

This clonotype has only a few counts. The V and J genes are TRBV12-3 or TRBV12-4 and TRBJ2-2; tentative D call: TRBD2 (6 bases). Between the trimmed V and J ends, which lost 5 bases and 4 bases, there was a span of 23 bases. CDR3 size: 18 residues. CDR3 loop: CASSRASILARATGELFF. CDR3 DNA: TGTGCCAGCAGTCGAGCCTCAATTCTAGCGAGGGCCACCGGGGAGCTGTTTTTT.

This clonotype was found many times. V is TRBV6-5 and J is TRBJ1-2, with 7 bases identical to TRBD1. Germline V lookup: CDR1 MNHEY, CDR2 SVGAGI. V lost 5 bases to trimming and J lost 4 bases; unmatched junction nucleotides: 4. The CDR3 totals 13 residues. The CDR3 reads CASSANRGYGYTF. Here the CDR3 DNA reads TGTGCCAGCAGTGCAAACAGGGGCTATGGCTACACCTTC.

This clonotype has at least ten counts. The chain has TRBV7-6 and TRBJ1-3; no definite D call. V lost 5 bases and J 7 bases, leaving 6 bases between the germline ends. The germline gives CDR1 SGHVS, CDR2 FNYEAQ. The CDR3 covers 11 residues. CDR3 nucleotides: TGTGCCAGCAGCCCGAGGAACACCATATATTTT. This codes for CASSPRNTIYF.

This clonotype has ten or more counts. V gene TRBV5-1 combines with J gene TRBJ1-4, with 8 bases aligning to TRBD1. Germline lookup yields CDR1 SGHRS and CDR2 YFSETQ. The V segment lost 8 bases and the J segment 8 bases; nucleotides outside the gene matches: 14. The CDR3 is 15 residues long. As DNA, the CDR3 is TGCGCCAGTGGCGTTGGACAGGGTAGGATCGAAAAACTGTTTTTT. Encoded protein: CASGVGQGRIEKLFF. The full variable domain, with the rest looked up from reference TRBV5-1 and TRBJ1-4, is KAGVTQTPRYLIKTRGQQVTLSCSPISGHRSVSWYQQTPGQGLQFLFEYFSETQRNKGNFPGRFSGRQFSNSRSEMNVSTLELGDSALYLCASGVGQGRIEKLFFGSGTQLSVL.

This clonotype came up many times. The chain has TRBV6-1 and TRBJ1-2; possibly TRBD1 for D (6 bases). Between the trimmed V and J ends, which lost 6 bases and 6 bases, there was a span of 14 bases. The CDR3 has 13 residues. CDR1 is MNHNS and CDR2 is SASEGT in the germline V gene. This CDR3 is CASRREDSHGYTF. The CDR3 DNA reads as TGTGCCAGCAGGAGGGAGGACAGCCATGGCTACACCTTC.

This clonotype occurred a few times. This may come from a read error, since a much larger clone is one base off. This CDR3 reads CASSLRWGNHNEQFF. The CDR3 DNA follows: TGTGCCAGCAGCTTACGGTGGGGGAACCACAATGAGCAGTTCTTC. V usage is TRBV11-2 and J usage is TRBJ2-1, with D perhaps TRBD1 or TRBD2 (5 bases each). Germline loops: CDR1 SGHAT, CDR2 FQNNGV. V lost 2 bases, J lost 5 bases, and 13 bases lay in between. This CDR3 spans 15 amino acids.

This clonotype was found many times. The CDR3, as DNA: TGTGCCAGCAGCCCGCGGGCCCACGGCAATCAGCCCCAGCATTTT. This sequence encodes CASSPRAHGNQPQHF. The rearrangement joins TRBV12-3 or TRBV12-4 to TRBJ1-5; D gene uncertain. This CDR3 is built from 15 residues. Trimming pared 6 bases from V and 2 bases from J, leaving 14 bases between.

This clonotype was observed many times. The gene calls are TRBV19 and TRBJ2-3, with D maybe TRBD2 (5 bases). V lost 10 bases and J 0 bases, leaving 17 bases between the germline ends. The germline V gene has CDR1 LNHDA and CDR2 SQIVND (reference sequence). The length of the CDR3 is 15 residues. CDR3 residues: CATKLRRSSTDTQYF. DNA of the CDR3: TGTGCCACCAAACTACGGAGGTCTAGCACAGATACGCAGTATTTT. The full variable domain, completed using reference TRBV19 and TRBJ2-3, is DGGITQSPKYLFRKEGQNVTLSCEQNLNHDAMYWYRQDPGQGLRLIYYSQIVNDFQKGDIAEGYSVSREKKESFPLTVTSAQKNPTAFYLCATKLRRSSTDTQYFGPGTRLTVL.

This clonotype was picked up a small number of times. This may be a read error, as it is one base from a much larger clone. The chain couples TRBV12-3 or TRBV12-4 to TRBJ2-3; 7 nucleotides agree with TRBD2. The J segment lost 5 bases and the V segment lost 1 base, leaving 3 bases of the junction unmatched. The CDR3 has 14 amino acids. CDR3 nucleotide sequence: TGTGCCAGCAGTTTAGGGGGAGGGCTAGATACGCAGTATTTT. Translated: CASSLGGGLDTQYF.

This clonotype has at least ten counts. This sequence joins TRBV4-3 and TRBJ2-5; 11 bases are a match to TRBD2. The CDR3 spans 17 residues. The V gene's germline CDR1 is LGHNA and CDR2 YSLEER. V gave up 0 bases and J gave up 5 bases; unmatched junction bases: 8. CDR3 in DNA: TGCGCCAGCAGCCAAGATTGGCTAGCGGGGGGTGAGGAGACCCAGTACTTC. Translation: CASSQDWLAGGEETQYF.

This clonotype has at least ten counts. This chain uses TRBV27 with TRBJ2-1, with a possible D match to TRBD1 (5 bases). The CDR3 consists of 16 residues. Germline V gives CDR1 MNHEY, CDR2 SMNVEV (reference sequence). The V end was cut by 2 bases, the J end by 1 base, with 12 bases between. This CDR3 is CASSLISRGSYNEQFF. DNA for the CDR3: TGTGCCAGCAGTTTAATCTCTAGGGGTTCCTACAATGAGCAGTTCTTC.

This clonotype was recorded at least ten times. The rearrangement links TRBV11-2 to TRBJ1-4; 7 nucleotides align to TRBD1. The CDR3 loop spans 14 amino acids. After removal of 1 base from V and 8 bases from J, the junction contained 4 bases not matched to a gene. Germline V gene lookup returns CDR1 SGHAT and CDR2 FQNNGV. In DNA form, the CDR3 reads TGTGCCAGCAGCTTAGCCCTACAGGGGGAAAAACTGTTTTTT. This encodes CASSLALQGEKLFF.

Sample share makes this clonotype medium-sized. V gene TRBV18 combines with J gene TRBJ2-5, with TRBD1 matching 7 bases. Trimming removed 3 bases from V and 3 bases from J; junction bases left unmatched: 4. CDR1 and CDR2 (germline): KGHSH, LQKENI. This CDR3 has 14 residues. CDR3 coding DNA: TGTGCCAGCTCACCGTCACAGGGGAAAGAGACCCAGTACTTC. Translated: CASSPSQGKETQYF. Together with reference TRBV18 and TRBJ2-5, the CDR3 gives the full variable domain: NAGVMQNPRHLVRRRGQEARLRCSPMKGHSHVYWYRQLPEEGLKFMVYLQKENIIDESGMPKERFSAEFPKEGPSILRIQQVVRGDSAAYFCASSPSQGKETQYFGPGTRLLVL.

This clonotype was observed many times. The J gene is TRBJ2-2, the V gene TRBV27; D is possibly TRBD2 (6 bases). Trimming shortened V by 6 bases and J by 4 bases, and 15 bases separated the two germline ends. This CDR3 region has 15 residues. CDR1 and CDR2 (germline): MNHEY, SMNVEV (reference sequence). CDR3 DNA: TGTGCCAGCAGGGCTAGGGCGGGAAGCACCGGGGAGCTGTTTTTT. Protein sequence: CASRARAGSTGELFF.

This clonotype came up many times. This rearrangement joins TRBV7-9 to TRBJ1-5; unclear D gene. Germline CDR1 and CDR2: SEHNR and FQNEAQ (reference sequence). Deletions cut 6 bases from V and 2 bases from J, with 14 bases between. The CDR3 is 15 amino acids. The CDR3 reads CASSPGEWGNQPQHF. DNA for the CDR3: TGTGCCAGCAGTCCGGGCGAGTGGGGCAATCAGCCCCAGCATTTT. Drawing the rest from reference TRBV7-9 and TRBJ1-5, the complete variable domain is DTGVSQNPRHKITKRGQNVTFRCDPISEHNRLYWYRQTLGQGPEFLTYFQNEAQLEKSRLLSDRFSAERPKGSFSTLEIQRTEQGDSAMYLCASSPGEWGNQPQHFGDGTRLSIL.